This TCR beta chain was identified in a study of blood T cells in healthy people across ages. V was pared by 6 bases and J by 4 bases, with 15 bases between. There are 13 residues in the CDR3. Germline CDR1 and CDR2: SQVTM and ANQGSEA. A sample-barcoded 5' primer and a J-beta primer mix were used in a second PCR of roughly 6 to 12 cycles. TCRdb recomputed calls from the 5' RACE reads with MiXCR, one row per CDR3 protein. The sample consists of roughly 730,000 distinct CDR3 sequences, 56% of them appearing once. The V gene is TRBV29-1, the J gene TRBJ2-5; a weak D match, TRBD1 (6 bases). The receptor's source is a middle-aged man in good health. Material: blood. The CDR3 spells CSVAGTTIETQYF. The CDR3 DNA is TGCAGCGTGGCCGGGACAACGATAGAGACCCAGTACTTC.